This record concerns one T cell receptor beta chain sequence. Its antigen is still unknown. A read error may produce the germline difference seen at one junction end. Clones were read by immunoSEQ multiplex PCR, and TCRdb kept only the in-frame ones, dropping some. This table has about 17,000 clones, approximately 87% appearing once. The source of the sample is a study of T cell repertoires in ileal Crohn's disease. General study results and limits: Clonal expansions were more frequent in active smokers than non-smokers at surgery.

The V gene's germline CDR1 is SGHTA and CDR2 FQGNSA. The length of the CDR3 is 12 residues. V gene TRBV7-2 combines with J gene TRBJ2-3; D uncertain. The receptor comes from an adult with Crohn's disease. Sequencing was done on a sample of ileal tissue. CDR3 nucleotide sequence: TGTGCCAGCAGCTCAGTATGGGCAGTGGAAAATTTT. Its translation: CASSSVWAVENF.